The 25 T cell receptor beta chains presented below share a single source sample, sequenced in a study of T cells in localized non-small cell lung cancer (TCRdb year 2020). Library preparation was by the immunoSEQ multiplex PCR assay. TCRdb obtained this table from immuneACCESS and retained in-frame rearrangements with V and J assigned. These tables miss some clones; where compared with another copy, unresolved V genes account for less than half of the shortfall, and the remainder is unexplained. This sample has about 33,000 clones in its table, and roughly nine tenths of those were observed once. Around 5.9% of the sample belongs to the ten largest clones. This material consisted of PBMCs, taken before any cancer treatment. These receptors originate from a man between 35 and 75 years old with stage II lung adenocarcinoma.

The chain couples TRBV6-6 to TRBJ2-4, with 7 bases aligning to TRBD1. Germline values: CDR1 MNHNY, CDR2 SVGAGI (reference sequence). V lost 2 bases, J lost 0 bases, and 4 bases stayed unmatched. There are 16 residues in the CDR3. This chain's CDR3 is CASSYGTDLAKNIQYF. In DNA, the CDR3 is TGTGCCAGCAGTTACGGGACAGATTTAGCCAAAAACATTCAGTACTTC.

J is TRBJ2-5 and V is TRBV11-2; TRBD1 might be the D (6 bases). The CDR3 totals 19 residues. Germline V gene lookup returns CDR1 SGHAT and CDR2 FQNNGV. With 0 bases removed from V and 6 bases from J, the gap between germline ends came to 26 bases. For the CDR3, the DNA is TGTGCCAGCAGCTTAGACTCAGTAAGGGGGACCTTTCCCCCAAAGACCCAGTACTTC. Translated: CASSLDSVRGTFPPKTQYF.

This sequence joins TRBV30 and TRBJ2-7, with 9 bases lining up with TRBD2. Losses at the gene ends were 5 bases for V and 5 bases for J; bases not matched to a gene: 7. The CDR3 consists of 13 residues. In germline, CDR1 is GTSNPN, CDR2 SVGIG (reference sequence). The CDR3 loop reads CAWDLSGSHEQYF. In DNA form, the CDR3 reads TGTGCCTGGGACCTTAGCGGGAGCCACGAGCAGTACTTC.

The CDR3 sequence: CASSSAGHEQYF. DNA for the CDR3: TGTGCCAGCAGTTCTGCGGGGCACGAGCAGTACTTC. The V call is TRBV27, the J call TRBJ2-7; tentatively, D is TRBD2 (6 bases). Germline V gene data show CDR1 as MNHEY and CDR2 as SMNVEV (reference sequence). The CDR3 runs to 12 residues. V was clipped by 4 bases and J by 5 bases, with 9 bases between them.

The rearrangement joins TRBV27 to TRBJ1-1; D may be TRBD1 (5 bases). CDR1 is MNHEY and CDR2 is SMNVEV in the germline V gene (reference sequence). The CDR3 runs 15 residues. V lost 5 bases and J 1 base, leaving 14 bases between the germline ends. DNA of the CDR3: TGTGCCAGCAGTCATTGGGACTCAGGGAACACTGAAGCTTTCTTT. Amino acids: CASSHWDSGNTEAFF.

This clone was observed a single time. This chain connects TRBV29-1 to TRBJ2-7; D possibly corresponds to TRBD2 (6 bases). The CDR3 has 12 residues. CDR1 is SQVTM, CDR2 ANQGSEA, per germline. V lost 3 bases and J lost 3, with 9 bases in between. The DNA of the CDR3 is TGCAGCGTTGAGGAGGGAAACTACGAGCAGTACTTC. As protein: CSVEEGNYEQYF.

CDR3 sequence reads: CASSRERTYEQYF. As DNA, the CDR3 is TGTGCCAGCTCGCGGGAGCGTACCTACGAGCAGTACTTC. The V and J genes are TRBV11-3 and TRBJ2-7; TRBD2 aligns across 7 bases. The germline V gene has CDR1 SGHNT and CDR2 YENEEA. V gave up 8 bases and J gave up 2 bases; unmatched junction bases: 6. The CDR3 loop spans 13 amino acids. The complete variable domain, with remaining parts taken from reference TRBV11-3 and TRBJ2-7, reads EAGVVQSPRYKIIEKKQPVAFWCNPISGHNTLYWYLQNLGQGPELLIRYENEEAVDDSQLPKDRFSAERLKGVDSTLKIQPAELGDSAVYLCASSRERTYEQYFGPGTRLTVT.

The CDR3 sequence: CASRQTGGDTQYF. CDR3 DNA sequence: TGTGCCAGCAGACAGACAGGGGGAGATACGCAGTATTTT. The V call is TRBV5-5, the J call TRBJ2-3; TRBD1 matches 9 bases. CDR3 length: 13 residues. Germline loops: CDR1 SGHKS, CDR2 YYEKEE (reference sequence). Losses at the gene ends were 5 bases for V and 5 bases for J; bases not matched to a gene: 3. Using reference TRBV5-5 and TRBJ2-3 for the parts outside the CDR3, the full variable domain is DAGVTQSPTHLIKTRGQQVTLRCSPISGHKSVSWYQQVLGQGPQFIFQYYEKEERGRGNFPDRFSARQFPNYSSELNVNALLLGDSALYLCASRQTGGDTQYFGPGTRLTVL.

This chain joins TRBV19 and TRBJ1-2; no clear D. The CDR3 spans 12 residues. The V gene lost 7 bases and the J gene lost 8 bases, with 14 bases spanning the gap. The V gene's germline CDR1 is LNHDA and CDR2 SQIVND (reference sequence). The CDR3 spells CASNEWGGGYTF. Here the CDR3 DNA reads TGTGCCAGTAATGAATGGGGAGGCGGCTACACCTTC.

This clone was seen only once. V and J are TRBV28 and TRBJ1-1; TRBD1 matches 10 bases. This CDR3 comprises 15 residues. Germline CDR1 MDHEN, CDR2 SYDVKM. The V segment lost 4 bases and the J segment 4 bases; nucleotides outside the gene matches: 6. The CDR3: CASSSGQGRGTEAFF. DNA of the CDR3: TGTGCCAGCAGTTCGGGACAGGGGAGGGGCACTGAAGCTTTCTTT. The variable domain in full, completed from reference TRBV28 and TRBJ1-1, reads DVKVTQSSRYLVKRTGEKVFLECVQDMDHENMFWYRQDPGLGLRLIYFSYDVKMKEKGDIPEGYSVSREKKERFSLILESASTNQTSMYLCASSSGQGRGTEAFFGQGTRLTVV.

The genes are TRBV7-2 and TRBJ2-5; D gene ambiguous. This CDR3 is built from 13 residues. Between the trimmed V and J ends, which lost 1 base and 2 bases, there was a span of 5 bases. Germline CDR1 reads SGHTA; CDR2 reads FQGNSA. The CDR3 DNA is TGTGCCAGCAGCTTAGGACCGCAAGAGACCCAGTACTTC. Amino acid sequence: CASSLGPQETQYF.

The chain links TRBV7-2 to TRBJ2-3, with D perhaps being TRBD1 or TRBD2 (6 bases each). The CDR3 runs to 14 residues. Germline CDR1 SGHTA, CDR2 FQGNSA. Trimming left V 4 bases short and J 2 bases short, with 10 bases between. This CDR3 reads CASSSEGVTDTQYF. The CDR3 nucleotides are TGTGCCAGCAGCTCGGAGGGGGTCACAGATACGCAGTATTTT.

CDR3 DNA sequence: TGTGCCAGCAGTGTCGGAGGGACTAGCGTAGGTTTGGCCGAGCAGTACTTC. This gives the protein CASSVGGTSVGLAEQYF. The rearrangement links TRBV6-1 to TRBJ2-7; 10 bases line up with TRBD2. CDR1 MNHNS and CDR2 SASEGT come from the germline V gene. CDR3 length equals 17 residues. Trimming removed 4 bases from V and 6 bases from J; junction bases left unmatched: 15.

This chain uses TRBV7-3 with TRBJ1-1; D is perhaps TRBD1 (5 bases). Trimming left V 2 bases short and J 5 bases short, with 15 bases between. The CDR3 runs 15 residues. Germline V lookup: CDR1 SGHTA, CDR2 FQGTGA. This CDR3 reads CASSLYKGARTEAFF. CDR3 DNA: TGTGCCAGCAGCTTATATAAAGGGGCCAGGACTGAAGCTTTCTTT.

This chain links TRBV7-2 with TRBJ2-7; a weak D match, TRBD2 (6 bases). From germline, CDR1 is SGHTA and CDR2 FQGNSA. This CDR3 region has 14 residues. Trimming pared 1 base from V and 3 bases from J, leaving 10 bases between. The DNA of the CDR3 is TGTGCCAGCAGCTTAGGCCACGGGAGCTACGAGCAGTACTTC. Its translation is CASSLGHGSYEQYF.

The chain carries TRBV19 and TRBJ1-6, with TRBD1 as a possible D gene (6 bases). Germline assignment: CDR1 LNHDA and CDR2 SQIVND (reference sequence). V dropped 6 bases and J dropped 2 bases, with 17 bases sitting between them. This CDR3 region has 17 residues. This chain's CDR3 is CASRGRGRDTYNSPLHF. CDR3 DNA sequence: TGTGCCAGTAGAGGAAGGGGGAGAGACACCTATAATTCACCCCTCCACTTT.

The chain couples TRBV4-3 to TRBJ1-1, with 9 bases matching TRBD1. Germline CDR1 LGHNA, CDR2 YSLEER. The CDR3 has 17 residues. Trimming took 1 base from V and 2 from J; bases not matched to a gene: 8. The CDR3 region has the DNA TGCGCCAGCAGCCAAGGGACCGGGACAGGGACTAACACTGAAGCTTTCTTT. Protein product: CASSQGTGTGTNTEAFF.

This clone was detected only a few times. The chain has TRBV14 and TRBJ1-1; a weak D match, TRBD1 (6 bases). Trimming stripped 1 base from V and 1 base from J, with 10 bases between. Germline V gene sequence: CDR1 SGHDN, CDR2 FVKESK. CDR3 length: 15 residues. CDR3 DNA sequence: TGTGCCAGCAGCCAAGCGGGGGGCGCGAACACTGAAGCTTTCTTT. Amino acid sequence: CASSQAGGANTEAFF.

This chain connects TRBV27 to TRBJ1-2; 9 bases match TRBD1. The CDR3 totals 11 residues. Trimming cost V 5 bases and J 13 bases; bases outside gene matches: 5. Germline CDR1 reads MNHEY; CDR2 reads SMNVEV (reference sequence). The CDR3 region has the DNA TGTGCCAGCAGTGAAACGGACAGGGGCACCTTC. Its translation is CASSETDRGTF.

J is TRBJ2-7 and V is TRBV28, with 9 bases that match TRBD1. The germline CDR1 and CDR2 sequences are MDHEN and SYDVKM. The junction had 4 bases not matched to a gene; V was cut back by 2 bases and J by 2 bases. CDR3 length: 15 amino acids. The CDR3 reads CASSLEGQGTYEQYF. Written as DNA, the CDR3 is TGTGCCAGCAGTTTAGAGGGACAGGGAACCTACGAGCAGTACTTC.

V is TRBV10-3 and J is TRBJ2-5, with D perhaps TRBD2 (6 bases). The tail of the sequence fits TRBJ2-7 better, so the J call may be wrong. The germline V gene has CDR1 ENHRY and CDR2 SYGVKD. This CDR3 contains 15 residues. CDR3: CAISPSAGTSYEQYF. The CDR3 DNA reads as TGTGCCATCAGTCCGTCGGCGGGGACCTCCTACGAGCAGTACTTC.

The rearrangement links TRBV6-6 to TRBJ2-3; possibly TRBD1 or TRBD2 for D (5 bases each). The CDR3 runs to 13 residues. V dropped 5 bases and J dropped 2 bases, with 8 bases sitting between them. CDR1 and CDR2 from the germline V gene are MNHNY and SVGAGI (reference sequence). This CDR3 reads CASSTGPTDTQYF. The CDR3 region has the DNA TGTGCCAGCAGTACGGGACCCACAGATACGCAGTATTTT.

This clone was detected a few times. CDR3 sequence reads: CASSPDRDTEAFF. The DNA of the CDR3 is TGTGCCAGCAGTCCCGACAGGGACACTGAAGCTTTCTTT. The chain recombines TRBV2 with TRBJ1-1; 7 nucleotides align to TRBD1. The germline V gene has CDR1 SNHLY and CDR2 FYNNEI. The CDR3 has 13 residues. Germline trimming cut 5 bases from V and 3 bases from J; bases unmatched to any gene: 3.

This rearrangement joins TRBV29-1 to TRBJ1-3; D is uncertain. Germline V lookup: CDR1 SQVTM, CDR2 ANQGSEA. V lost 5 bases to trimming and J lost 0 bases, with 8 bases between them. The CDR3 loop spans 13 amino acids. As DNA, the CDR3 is TGCAGCGTTTCTACCGGCTCTGGAAACACCATATATTTT. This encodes CSVSTGSGNTIYF.

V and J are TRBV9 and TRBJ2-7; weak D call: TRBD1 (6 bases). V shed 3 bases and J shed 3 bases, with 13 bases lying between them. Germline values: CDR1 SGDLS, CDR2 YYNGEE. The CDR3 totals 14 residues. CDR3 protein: CASSAHQDSYEQYF. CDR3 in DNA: TGTGCCAGCAGCGCCCACCAGGACAGCTACGAGCAGTACTTC.